There are a few counts of the clone carrying this T cell receptor (beta chain). These data come from a study of T cells generated in artificial thymic organoids. TCRalpha and TCRbeta libraries were amplified separately by semi-nested PCR with TRAC or TRBC reverse primers. TCRdb recomputed calls from the 5' RACE reads with MiXCR, one row per CDR3 protein. Of 5,000 to 6,500 distinct CDR3 sequences in the sample, around 30% are singletons; the top ten hold 2.4%. RNA was purified from around 40,000 to 200,000 sorted cells per sample. The TCR comes from a human donor who gave cord blood stem cells for thymic organoid culture, a cardiac surgery patient who gave postnatal thymus, or a blood donor (not recorded which). Sequencing was carried out using naive CD8+ T cells from blood. The subset: CD3+TCRalphabeta+CD8SP T cells; for blood, CD45RO-CCR7+ naive CD8+ T cells.

CDR3 loop: CASSQDVTGNEQYF. The CDR3 nucleotides read TGCGCCAGCAGCCAAGACGTTACAGGTAACGAGCAGTACTTC. The rearrangement links TRBV4-3 to TRBJ2-7; D perhaps matches TRBD1 (5 bases). CDR1 LGHNA and CDR2 YSLEER come from the germline V gene. The CDR3 is 14 residues long. V was cut by 0 bases and J by 5 bases, with 11 bases left in between.